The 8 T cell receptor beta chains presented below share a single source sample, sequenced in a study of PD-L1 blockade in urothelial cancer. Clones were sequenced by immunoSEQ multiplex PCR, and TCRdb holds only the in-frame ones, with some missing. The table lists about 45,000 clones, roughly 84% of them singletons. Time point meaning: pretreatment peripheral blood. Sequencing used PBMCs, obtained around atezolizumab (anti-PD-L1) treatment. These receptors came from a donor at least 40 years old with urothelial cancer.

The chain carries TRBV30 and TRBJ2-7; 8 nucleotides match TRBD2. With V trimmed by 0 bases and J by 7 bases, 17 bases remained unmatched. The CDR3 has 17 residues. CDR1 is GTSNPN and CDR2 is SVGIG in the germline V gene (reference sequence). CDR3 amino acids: CAWSVVRPLAGPWEQYF. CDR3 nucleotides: TGTGCCTGGAGTGTAGTCCGGCCCCTAGCGGGCCCGTGGGAGCAGTACTTC. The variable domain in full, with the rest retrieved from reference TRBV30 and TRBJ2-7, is SQTIHQWPATLVQPVGSPLSLECTVEGTSNPNLYWYRQAAGRGLQLLFYSVGIGQISSEVPQNLSASRPQDRQFILSSKKLLLSDSGFYLCAWSVVRPLAGPWEQYFGPGTRLTVT.

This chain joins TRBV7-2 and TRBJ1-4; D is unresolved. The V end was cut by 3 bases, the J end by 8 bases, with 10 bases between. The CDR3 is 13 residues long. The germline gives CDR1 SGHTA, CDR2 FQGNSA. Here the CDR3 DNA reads TGTGCCAGCAGCTTGAGGGTCGAGGAAAAACTGTTTTTT. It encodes CASSLRVEEKLFF.

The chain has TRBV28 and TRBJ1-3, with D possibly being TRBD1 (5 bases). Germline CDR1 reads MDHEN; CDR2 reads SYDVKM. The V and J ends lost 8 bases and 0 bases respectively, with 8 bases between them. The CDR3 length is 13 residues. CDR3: CASPDSSGNTIYF. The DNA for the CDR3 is TGTGCCAGCCCAGACAGCTCTGGAAACACCATATATTTT.

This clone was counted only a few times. The CDR3 DNA reads as TGCAGTGAGGGCGGGGCTAGGGAGCAGTTCTTC. It translates to CSEGGAREQFF. V usage is TRBV20-1 and J usage is TRBJ2-1; a weak D match, TRBD2 (6 bases). V was cut by 7 bases and J by 10 bases, with 14 bases left in between. Germline V gives CDR1 DFQATT, CDR2 SNEGSKA (reference sequence). This CDR3 has 11 residues.

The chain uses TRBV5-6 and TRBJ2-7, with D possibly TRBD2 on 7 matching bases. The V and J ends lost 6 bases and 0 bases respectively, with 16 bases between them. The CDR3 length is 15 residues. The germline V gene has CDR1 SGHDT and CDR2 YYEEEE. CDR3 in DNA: TGTGCCAGCACCTCAACAGGGACTAACTCCTACGAGCAGTACTTC. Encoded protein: CASTSTGTNSYEQYF.

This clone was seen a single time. In nucleotides, the CDR3 is TGTGCCAGCAGTTTCGGCGGGAGCTCCCCCTACGAGCAGTACTTC. Translating gives CASSFGGSSPYEQYF. The rearrangement uses TRBV27 and TRBJ2-7; 7 positions agree with TRBD2. V shed 3 bases, J shed 2 bases, and the junction held 7 bases outside the gene matches. The CDR3 covers 15 residues. The germline CDR1 and CDR2 sequences are MNHEY and SMNVEV (reference sequence).

The CDR3 DNA is TGTGCCAGCGCCACCCGCCGGAGCTCTGGGGCCAACGTCCTGACTTTC. Its translation: CASATRRSSGANVLTF. V is TRBV6-6 and J is TRBJ2-6; D remains unclear. The CDR3 has 16 residues. V was cut by 8 bases and J by 0 bases, with 14 bases left in between. CDR1 and CDR2 (germline): MNHNY, SVGAGI (reference sequence).

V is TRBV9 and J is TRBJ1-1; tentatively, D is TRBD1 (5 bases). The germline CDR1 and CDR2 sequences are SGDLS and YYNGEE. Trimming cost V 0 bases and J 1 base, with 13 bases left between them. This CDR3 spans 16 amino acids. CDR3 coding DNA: TGTGCCAGCAGCGTAGCTGGGGCGGCCCCGAACACTGAAGCTTTCTTT. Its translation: CASSVAGAAPNTEAFF.